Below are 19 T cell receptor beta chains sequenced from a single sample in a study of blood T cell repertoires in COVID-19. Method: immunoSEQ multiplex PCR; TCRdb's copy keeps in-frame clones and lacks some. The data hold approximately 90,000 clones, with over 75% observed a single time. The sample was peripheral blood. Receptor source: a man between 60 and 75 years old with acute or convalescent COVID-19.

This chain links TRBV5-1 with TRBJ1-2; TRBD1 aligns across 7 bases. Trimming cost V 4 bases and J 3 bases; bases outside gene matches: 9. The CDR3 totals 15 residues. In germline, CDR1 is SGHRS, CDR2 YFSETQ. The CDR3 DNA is TGCGCCAGCAGCCTGGAGGGGGCAAGAGACTATGGCTACACCTTC. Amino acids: CASSLEGARDYGYTF. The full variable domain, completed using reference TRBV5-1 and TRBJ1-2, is KAGVTQTPRYLIKTRGQQVTLSCSPISGHRSVSWYQQTPGQGLQFLFEYFSETQRNKGNFPGRFSGRQFSNSRSEMNVSTLELGDSALYLCASSLEGARDYGYTFGSGTRLTVV.

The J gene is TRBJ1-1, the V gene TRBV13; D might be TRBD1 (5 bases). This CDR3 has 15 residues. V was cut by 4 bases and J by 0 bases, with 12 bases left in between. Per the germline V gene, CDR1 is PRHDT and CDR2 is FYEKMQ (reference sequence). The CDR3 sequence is CASSSVTGVNTEAFF. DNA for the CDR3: TGTGCCAGCAGCTCCGTCACGGGGGTGAACACTGAAGCTTTCTTT.

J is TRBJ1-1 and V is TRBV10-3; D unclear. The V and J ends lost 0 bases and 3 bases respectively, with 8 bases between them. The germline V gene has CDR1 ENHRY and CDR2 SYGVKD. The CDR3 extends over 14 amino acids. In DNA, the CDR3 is TGTGCCATCAGTGAGTCCGGAGGACACACTGAAGCTTTCTTT. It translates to CAISESGGHTEAFF.

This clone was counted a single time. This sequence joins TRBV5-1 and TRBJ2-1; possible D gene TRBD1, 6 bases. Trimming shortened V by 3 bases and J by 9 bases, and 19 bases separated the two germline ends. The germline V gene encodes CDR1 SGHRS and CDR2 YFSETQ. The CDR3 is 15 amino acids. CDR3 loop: CASSSSVTGGSEQFF. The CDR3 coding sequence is TGCGCCAGCAGCTCTTCTGTGACAGGAGGTAGTGAGCAGTTCTTC.

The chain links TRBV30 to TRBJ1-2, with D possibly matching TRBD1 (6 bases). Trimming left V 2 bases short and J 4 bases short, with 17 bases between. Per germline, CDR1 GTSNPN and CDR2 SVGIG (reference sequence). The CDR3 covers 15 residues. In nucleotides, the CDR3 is TGTGCCTGGAGTAACGCCGCTGGGGGCGGCTATGGCTACACCTTC. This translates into CAWSNAAGGGYGYTF.

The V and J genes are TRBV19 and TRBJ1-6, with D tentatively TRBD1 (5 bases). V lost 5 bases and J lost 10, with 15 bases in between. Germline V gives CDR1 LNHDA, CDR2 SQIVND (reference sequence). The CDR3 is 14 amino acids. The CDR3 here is CASSLRQGSSPLHF. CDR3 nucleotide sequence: TGTGCCAGTAGTCTTCGGCAGGGTAGCTCACCCCTCCACTTT.

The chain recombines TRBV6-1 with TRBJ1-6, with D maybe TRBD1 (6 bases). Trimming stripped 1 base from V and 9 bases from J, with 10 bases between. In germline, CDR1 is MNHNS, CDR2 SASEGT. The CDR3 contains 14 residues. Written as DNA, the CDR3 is TGTGCCAGCAGTGAAGACAGGGATGTTTCACCCCTCCACTTT. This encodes CASSEDRDVSPLHF.

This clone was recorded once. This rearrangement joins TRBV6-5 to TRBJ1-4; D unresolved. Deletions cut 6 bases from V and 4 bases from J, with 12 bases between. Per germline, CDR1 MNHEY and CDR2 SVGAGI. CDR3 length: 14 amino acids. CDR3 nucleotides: TGTGCCAGCAGCCTAGCACGGAGTAATGAAAAACTGTTTTTT. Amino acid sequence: CASSLARSNEKLFF.

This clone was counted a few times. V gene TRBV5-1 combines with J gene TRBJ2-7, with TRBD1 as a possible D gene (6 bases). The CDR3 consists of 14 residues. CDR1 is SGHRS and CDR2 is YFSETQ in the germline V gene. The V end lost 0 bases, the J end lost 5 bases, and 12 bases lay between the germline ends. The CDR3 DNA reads TGCGCCAGCAGCTTGGGCAGGGGCCGGGACGAGCAGTACTTC. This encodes CASSLGRGRDEQYF.

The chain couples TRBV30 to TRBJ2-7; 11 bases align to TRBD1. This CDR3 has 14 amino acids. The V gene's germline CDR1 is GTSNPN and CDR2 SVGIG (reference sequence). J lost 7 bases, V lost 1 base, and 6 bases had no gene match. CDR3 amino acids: CAWSGTGGAGEQYV. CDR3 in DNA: TGTGCCTGGAGTGGGACAGGGGGCGCGGGGGAGCAGTACGTC.

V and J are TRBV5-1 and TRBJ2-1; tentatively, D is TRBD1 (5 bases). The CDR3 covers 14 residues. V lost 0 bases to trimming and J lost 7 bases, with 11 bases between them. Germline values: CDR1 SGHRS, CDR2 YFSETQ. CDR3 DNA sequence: TGCGCCAGCAGCTTGGGGGGCCCCTCGAATGAGCAGTTCTTC. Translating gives CASSLGGPSNEQFF.

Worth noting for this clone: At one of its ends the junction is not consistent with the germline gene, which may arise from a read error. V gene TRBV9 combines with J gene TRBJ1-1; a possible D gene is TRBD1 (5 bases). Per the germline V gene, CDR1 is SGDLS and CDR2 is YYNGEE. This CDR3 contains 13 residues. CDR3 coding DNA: TGTGCCAGCAGCGTAGGGAGGGACGGACGGCCGGTCTTT. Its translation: CASSVGRDGRPVF.

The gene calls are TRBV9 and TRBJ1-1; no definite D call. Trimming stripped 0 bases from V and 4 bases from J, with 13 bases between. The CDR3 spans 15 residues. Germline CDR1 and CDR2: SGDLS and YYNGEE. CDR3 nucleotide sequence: TGTGCCAGCAGCGTAGGAGGGCCCGCGGGCACTGAAGCTTTCTTT. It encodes CASSVGGPAGTEAFF.

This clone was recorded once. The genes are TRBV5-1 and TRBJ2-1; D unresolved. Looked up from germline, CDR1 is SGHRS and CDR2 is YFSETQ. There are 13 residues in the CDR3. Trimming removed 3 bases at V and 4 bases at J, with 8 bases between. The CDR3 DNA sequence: TGCGCCAGCAGCTCGGAGCCATACAATGAGCAGTTCTTC. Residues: CASSSEPYNEQFF. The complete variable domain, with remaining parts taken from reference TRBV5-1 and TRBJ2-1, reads KAGVTQTPRYLIKTRGQQVTLSCSPISGHRSVSWYQQTPGQGLQFLFEYFSETQRNKGNFPGRFSGRQFSNSRSEMNVSTLELGDSALYLCASSSEPYNEQFFGPGTRLTVL.

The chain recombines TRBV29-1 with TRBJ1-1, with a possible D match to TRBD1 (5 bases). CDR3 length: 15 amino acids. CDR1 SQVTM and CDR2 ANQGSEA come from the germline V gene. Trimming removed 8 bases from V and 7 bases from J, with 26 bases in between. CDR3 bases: TGCAGCTCTAGCCGGGGGACGGAACCCTGGGATGAAGCTTTCTTT. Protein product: CSSSRGTEPWDEAFF.

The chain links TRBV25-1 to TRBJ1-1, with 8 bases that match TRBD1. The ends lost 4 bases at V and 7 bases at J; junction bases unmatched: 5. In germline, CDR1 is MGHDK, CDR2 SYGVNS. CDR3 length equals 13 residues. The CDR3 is CASSVTGAYEAFF. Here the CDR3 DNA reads TGTGCCAGCAGTGTGACAGGGGCCTATGAAGCTTTCTTT.

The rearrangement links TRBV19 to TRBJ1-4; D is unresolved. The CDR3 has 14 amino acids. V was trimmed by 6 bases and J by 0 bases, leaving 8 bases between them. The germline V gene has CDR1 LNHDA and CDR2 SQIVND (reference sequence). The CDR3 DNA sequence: TGTGCCAGTAGAACAGCGGCAACTAATGAAAAACTGTTTTTT. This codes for CASRTAATNEKLFF.

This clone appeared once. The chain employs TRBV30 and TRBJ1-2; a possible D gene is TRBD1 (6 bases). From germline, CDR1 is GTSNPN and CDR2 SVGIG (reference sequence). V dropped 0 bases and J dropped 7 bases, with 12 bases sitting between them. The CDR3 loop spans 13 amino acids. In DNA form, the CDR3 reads TGTGCCTGGAGTGTACCGGGGGGCGGTGGCTACACCTTC. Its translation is CAWSVPGGGGYTF.

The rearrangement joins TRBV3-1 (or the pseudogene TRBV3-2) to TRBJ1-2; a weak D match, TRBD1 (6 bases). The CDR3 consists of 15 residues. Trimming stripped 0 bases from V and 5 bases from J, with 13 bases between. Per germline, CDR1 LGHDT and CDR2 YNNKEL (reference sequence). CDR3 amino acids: CASSQDPGTRYGYTF. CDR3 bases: TGTGCCAGCAGCCAAGATCCCGGGACACGATATGGCTACACCTTC.